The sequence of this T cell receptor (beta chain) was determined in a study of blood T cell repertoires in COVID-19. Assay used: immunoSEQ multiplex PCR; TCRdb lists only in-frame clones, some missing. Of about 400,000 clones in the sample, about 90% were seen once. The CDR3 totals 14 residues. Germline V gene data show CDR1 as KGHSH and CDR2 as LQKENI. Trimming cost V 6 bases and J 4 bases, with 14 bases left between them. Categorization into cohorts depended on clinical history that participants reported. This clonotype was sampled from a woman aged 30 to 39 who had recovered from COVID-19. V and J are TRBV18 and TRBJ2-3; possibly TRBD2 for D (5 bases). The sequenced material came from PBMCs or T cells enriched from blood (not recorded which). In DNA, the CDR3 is TGTGCCAGCTCCCCCGTATCCGGGGCAGATACGCAGTATTTT. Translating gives CASSPVSGADTQYF.